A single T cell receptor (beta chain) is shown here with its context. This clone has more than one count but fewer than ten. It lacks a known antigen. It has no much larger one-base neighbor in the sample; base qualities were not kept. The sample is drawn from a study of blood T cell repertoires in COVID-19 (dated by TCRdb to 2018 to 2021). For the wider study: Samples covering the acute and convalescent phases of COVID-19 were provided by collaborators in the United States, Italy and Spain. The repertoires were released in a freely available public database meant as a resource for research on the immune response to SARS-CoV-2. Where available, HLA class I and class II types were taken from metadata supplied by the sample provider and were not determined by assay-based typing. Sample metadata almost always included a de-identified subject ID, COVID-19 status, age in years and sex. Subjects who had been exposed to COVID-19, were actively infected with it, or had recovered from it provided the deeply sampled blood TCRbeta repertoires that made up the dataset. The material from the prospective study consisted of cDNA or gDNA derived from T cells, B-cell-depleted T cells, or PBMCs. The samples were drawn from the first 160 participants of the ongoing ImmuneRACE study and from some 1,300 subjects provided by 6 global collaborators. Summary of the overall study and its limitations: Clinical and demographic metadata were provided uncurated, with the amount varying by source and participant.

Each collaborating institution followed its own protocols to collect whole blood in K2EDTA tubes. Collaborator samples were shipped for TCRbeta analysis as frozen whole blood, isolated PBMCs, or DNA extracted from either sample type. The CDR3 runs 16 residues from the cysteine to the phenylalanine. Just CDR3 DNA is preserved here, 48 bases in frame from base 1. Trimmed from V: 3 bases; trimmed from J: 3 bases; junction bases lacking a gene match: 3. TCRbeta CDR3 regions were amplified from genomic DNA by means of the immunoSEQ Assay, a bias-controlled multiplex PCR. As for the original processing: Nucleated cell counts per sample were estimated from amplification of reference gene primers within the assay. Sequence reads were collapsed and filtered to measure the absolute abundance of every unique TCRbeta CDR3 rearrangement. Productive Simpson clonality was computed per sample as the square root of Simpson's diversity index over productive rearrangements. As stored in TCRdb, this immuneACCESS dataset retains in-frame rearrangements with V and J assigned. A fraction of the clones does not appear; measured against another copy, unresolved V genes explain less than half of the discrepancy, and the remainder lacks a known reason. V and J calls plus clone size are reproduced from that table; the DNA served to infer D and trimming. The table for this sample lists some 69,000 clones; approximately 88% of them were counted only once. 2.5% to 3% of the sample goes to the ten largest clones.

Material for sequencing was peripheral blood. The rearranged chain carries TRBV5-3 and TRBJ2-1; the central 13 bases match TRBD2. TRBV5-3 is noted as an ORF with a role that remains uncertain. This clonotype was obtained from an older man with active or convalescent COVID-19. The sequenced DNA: TGTGCCAGAAGCTGGACTAGCGGGAGATGCTACAATGAGCAGTTCTTC. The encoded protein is CARSWTSGRCYNEQFF.